Sequencing of this T cell receptor (beta chain) was carried out in a study of metastatic and nonmetastatic thyroid tumors. V was cut by 3 bases and J by 2 bases, with 10 bases left in between. CDR3 length: 14 amino acids. This clone is classed as medium-sized (0.01 to 0.1%). MiXCR re-clonotyped the PCR reads for TCRdb. The repertoire holds about 14,000 clones, with roughly 29% as singletons. Patients underwent thyroid surgery, and none had received any treatment before it. V is TRBV12-3 or TRBV12-4 and J is TRBJ1-1, with D unclear. This receptor was taken from a female donor with papillary thyroid cancer or a benign thyroid nodule (not recorded which). Some clones in this sample may be carry-over from other donors' samples. The sample taken for sequencing was tumor tissue. CDR3 in DNA: TGTGCCAGCAGTTTTGGTAGAGGAAACACTGAAGCTTTCTTT. Amino acid sequence: CASSFGRGNTEAFF.